The clone carrying this T cell receptor (beta chain) showed up many times. This record comes from a study of T cells in Graves' hyperthyroidism and ophthalmopathy. Amplified TCR beta CDR3 regions derived from RNA transcripts. First-round RT-PCR of the TCR CDR3 relied on the HTBI primer set. TCRdb ran MiXCR on the multiplex PCR reads and lists one entry per CDR3 protein. This table holds about 640,000 distinct CDR3 sequences, 13% to 15% found once. Germline V lookup: CDR1 LGHNA, CDR2 YSLEER. J gave up 3 bases and V 0 bases, and 4 bases lay outside the gene matches. The CDR3 consists of 16 residues. V gene TRBV4-3 combines with J gene TRBJ2-7; 11 nucleotides agree with TRBD2. The specimen was blood. The receptor was derived from a woman aged 50 to 65 with Graves' ophthalmopathy. In nucleotides, the CDR3 is TGCGCCAGCAGCCAAGAGGCTAGCGGGAGGATCTACGAGCAGTACTTC. Its translation: CASSQEASGRIYEQYF.